This entry is about one TCR beta chain. Its target is not known. Blood was drawn once from each donor into heparinised tubes. The draws averaged around 120 mL. Sorted cells reached over 95% purity in every population. The entry originates in a study of beta chain features in type 1 diabetes. Study-level findings and limits: It was not settled here whether HLA type affects TCRB rearrangement.

Expressed TCRB transcripts were sequenced because the isolated RNA had all been reverse transcribed beforehand. The data were produced by immunoSEQ multiplex PCR, yet TCRdb's version contains in-frame clones alone and is incomplete. Here the sample spans more than 140,000 clones, roughly 10% being singletons. The CDR3 has 13 residues. V dropped 0 bases and J dropped 9 bases, with 12 bases sitting between them. Germline CDR1 and CDR2: SGHNT and YYREEE (reference sequence). This chain connects TRBV5-4 to TRBJ2-5, with a weak D call TRBD2 (6 bases). The material sequenced was central memory CD4+ T cells from blood. The sequence was collected from a woman between 40 and 50 years old in good health. The CDR3 DNA reads TGTGCCAGCAGCTTGGACTGGGGGGAGGCCCAGTACTTC. This gives the protein CASSLDWGEAQYF.